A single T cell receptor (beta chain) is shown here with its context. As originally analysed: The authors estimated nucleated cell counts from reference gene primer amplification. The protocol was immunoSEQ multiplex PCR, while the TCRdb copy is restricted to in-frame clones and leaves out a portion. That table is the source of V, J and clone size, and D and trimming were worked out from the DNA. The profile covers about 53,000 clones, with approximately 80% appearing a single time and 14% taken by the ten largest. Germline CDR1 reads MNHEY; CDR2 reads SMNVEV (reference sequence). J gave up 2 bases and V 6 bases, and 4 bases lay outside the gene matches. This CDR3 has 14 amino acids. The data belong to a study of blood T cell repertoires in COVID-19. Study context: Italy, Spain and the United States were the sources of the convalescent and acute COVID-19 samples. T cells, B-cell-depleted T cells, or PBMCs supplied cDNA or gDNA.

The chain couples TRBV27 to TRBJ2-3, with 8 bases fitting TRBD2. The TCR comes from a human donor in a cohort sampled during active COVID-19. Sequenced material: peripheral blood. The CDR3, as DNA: TGTGCCAGCAGGCGGGGGGCTAACACAGATACGCAGTATTTT. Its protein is CASRRGANTDTQYF.